The 24 T cell receptor beta chains presented below share a single source sample, sequenced in a study of CD8+ T cells in alopecia areata. Sequencing templates came from extracted RNA that was reverse transcribed into cDNA. Assay used: immunoSEQ multiplex PCR; TCRdb lists only in-frame clones, some missing. The sample lists roughly 250,000 clones, around 67% occurring once. This sample comprised CD4+ T cells sorted from blood, obtained at week 0. Every receptor here comes from a human donor with alopecia areata.

The V call is TRBV6-1, the J call TRBJ2-1; no clear D. V was cut by 4 bases and J by 6 bases, with 10 bases left in between. This CDR3 region has 13 residues. The germline V gene has CDR1 MNHNS and CDR2 SASEGT. For the CDR3, the DNA is TGTGCCAGCAGTGCCACTCTAGGCAATGAGCAGTTCTTC. It translates to CASSATLGNEQFF.

This chain connects TRBV4-2 to TRBJ2-7; 7 nucleotides match TRBD1. CDR3 length: 15 amino acids. Trimming removed 3 bases from V and 4 bases from J; junction bases left unmatched: 9. CDR1 and CDR2 (germline): LGHNA, YNFKEQ. The CDR3 DNA is TGTGCCAGCAGCCAGGGACAGCCAGGGGAGTACGAGCAGTACTTC. Its translation: CASSQGQPGEYEQYF.

The chain is built from TRBV5-1 and TRBJ2-3; maybe TRBD2 (5 bases). The CDR3 has 14 amino acids. V was pared by 2 bases and J by 3 bases, with 10 bases between. Germline V lookup: CDR1 SGHRS, CDR2 YFSETQ. In DNA form, the CDR3 reads TGCGCCAGCAGCTTTTTGACGGGGACAGATACGCAGTATTTT. Translated, it gives CASSFLTGTDTQYF.

This sequence joins TRBV11-1 and TRBJ1-6, with D perhaps matching TRBD1 (5 bases). Germline lookup yields CDR1 SGHAT and CDR2 FQDESV (reference sequence). V gave up 8 bases and J gave up 7 bases, with 12 bases separating them. The CDR3 is 13 amino acids. The CDR3, as DNA: TGTGCCAGCGGGACCCTACGGAATTCACCCCTCCACTTT. Its protein product is CASGTLRNSPLHF.

This chain links TRBV10-3 with TRBJ1-1; 9 positions agree with TRBD1. This CDR3 contains 14 residues. Looked up from germline, CDR1 is ENHRY and CDR2 is SYGVKD. The J segment lost 3 bases and the V segment lost 10 bases, leaving 9 bases of the junction unmatched. CDR3 in amino acids: CASVNRGPDTEAFF. The CDR3 nucleotides are TGTGCCAGCGTTAACAGGGGGCCTGACACTGAAGCTTTCTTT.

This clone was seen only a few times. Other DNA sequences in this specimen translate into the identical CDR3. The chain couples TRBV4-2 to TRBJ1-2, with D uncertain. This CDR3 comprises 14 residues. V gave up 1 base and J gave up 4 bases, with 10 bases separating them. The germline CDR1 and CDR2 sequences are LGHNA and YNFKEQ. The CDR3 bases are TGTGCCAGCAGCCAAGGACCCTTGGGCTATGGCTACACCTTC. It yields the protein CASSQGPLGYGYTF.

This chain uses TRBV2 with TRBJ1-1, with D uncertain. The germline CDR1 and CDR2 sequences are SNHLY and FYNNEI. This CDR3 contains 14 residues. V shed 8 bases and J shed 4 bases, with 17 bases lying between them. DNA for the CDR3: TGTGCCAGCGGAAAGGAGGGTACGAGCACTGAAGCTTTCTTT. Protein product: CASGKEGTSTEAFF.

The J gene is TRBJ2-2, the V gene TRBV29-1; a possible D gene is TRBD1 (5 bases). There are 13 residues in the CDR3. V was shortened by 3 bases and J by 4 bases, with 9 bases between the two germline ends. Germline lookup yields CDR1 SQVTM and CDR2 ANQGSEA. CDR3 sequence reads: CSVEGRGTGELFF. As DNA, the CDR3 is TGCAGCGTTGAGGGAAGGGGCACCGGGGAGCTGTTTTTT.

A note on this clone: One junction end disagrees with the germline gene, perhaps due to a read error. This chain uses TRBV2 with TRBJ1-1; 9 nucleotides agree with TRBD1. CDR3 length: 12 amino acids. Germline lookup yields CDR1 SNHLY and CDR2 FYNNEI. As DNA, the CDR3 is TGTGCCAGCATTCGGGACAGGGTTTTAGTTCTCTTT. As protein: CASIRDRVLVLF.

The chain combines TRBV5-1 with TRBJ2-2, with D possibly TRBD1 on 6 matching bases. Germline CDR1 reads SGHRS; CDR2 reads YFSETQ. Trimming pared 5 bases from V and 3 bases from J, leaving 11 bases between. This CDR3 has 14 amino acids. Here the CDR3 reads CASSTQGYTGELFF. Here the CDR3 DNA reads TGCGCCAGCAGTACACAGGGTTACACCGGGGAGCTGTTTTTT.

The chain recombines TRBV6-5 with TRBJ2-1, with D maybe TRBD2 (6 bases). The ends were cut back, 3 bases at V and 3 bases at J, with 9 bases in the middle. The CDR3 contains 14 residues. From germline, CDR1 is MNHEY and CDR2 SVGAGI. DNA of the CDR3: TGTGCCAGCAGTTATGCGGGGAGCTACAATGAGCAGTTCTTC. It is translated as CASSYAGSYNEQFF.

In its sample, this clone was seen a few times. CDR3 amino acids: CASSSEIANTGELFF. The CDR3 DNA sequence: TGTGCCAGCAGCTCAGAGATCGCAAACACCGGGGAGCTGTTTTTT. The chain uses TRBV5-4 and TRBJ2-2; D gene uncertain. Trimming shortened V by 3 bases and J by 2 bases, and 11 bases separated the two germline ends. The germline V gene encodes CDR1 SGHNT and CDR2 YYREEE (reference sequence). CDR3 length: 15 residues. The full variable domain, in which reference TRBV5-4 and TRBJ2-2 provide the parts outside the CDR3, is ETGVTQSPTHLIKTRGQQVTLRCSSQSGHNTVSWYQQALGQGPQFIFQYYREEENGRGNFPPRFSGLQFPNYSSELNVNALELDDSALYLCASSSEIANTGELFFGEGSRLTVL.

This clone was counted only a few times. The chain is built from TRBV18 and TRBJ1-6, with a possible D match to TRBD1 (6 bases). The length of the CDR3 is 15 residues. The V gene lost 1 base and the J gene lost 8 bases, with 12 bases spanning the gap. Germline V gene sequence: CDR1 KGHSH, CDR2 LQKENI. CDR3 amino acids: CASSPLDRGDSPLHF. In nucleotides, the CDR3 is TGTGCCAGCTCACCACTGGACAGAGGCGATTCACCCCTCCACTTT.

The chain recombines TRBV29-1 with TRBJ1-1; TRBD1 might be the D (6 bases). The CDR3 consists of 12 residues. Deletions cut 7 bases from V and 1 base from J, with 10 bases between. The V gene's germline CDR1 is SQVTM and CDR2 ANQGSEA. The CDR3 DNA follows: TGCAGCGGTACCAGGGGGAACACTGAAGCTTTCTTT. It encodes CSGTRGNTEAFF.

The V and J genes are TRBV30 and TRBJ1-2, with 8 positions matching TRBD1. CDR3 length equals 18 residues. V lost 0 bases to trimming and J lost 2 bases; unmatched junction nucleotides: 14. Germline V lookup: CDR1 GTSNPN, CDR2 SVGIG (reference sequence). In DNA form, the CDR3 reads TGTGCCTGGAGTGTACTTTGGGACAGGCAGATAAAAAACTATGGCTACACCTTC. It specifies CAWSVLWDRQIKNYGYTF.

The rearrangement joins TRBV30 to TRBJ1-2; 7 bases align to TRBD1. The CDR3 covers 13 residues. Germline CDR1 GTSNPN, CDR2 SVGIG (reference sequence). Losses at the gene ends were 0 bases for V and 7 bases for J; bases not matched to a gene: 5. The CDR3 region is CAWSVMGQSGYTF. The CDR3 DNA is TGTGCCTGGAGTGTAATGGGACAGAGTGGCTACACCTTC. Variable domain in full (rest from reference TRBV30 and TRBJ1-2): SQTIHQWPATLVQPVGSPLSLECTVEGTSNPNLYWYRQAAGRGLQLLFYSVGIGQISSEVPQNLSASRPQDRQFILSSKKLLLSDSGFYLCAWSVMGQSGYTFGSGTRLTVV.

V and J are TRBV7-2 and TRBJ2-2, with D maybe TRBD2 (5 bases). Germline V gives CDR1 SGHTA, CDR2 FQGNSA. V lost 5 bases to trimming and J lost 3 bases, with 19 bases between them. The CDR3 has 17 residues. The CDR3, as DNA: TGTGCCAGCAGCCCCCACGTCCTAGCCGCGCACACCGGGGAGCTGTTTTTT. The encoded protein is CASSPHVLAAHTGELFF.

The V and J genes are TRBV30 and TRBJ2-7; D may be TRBD1 (6 bases). The germline V and J ends were trimmed by 3 bases and 2 bases, with 11 bases remaining between them. Germline V CDR1 and CDR2: GTSNPN, SVGIG (reference sequence). The CDR3 runs to 13 residues. CDR3 protein: CAWRTGPTYEQYF. CDR3 in DNA: TGTGCCTGGAGAACAGGGCCTACCTACGAGCAGTACTTC.

The rearrangement joins TRBV5-6 to TRBJ1-2; D gene unclear. CDR1 is SGHDT and CDR2 is YYEEEE in the germline V gene. The V gene lost 2 bases and the J gene lost 4 bases, with 9 bases spanning the gap. The CDR3 consists of 13 residues. The CDR3 protein is CASSFGRFYGYTF. The CDR3 DNA reads TGTGCCAGCAGCTTTGGCAGGTTCTATGGCTACACCTTC.

The chain couples TRBV4-3 to TRBJ2-3; possible D gene TRBD2, 5 bases. In germline, CDR1 is LGHNA, CDR2 YSLEER. V was pared by 6 bases and J by 1 base, with 17 bases between. This CDR3 has 16 residues. As DNA, the CDR3 is TGCGCCAGCAGTCGACTCGCTAGCCCGGGCACAGATACGCAGTATTTT. It yields the protein CASSRLASPGTDTQYF.

The genes are TRBV9 and TRBJ2-6, with no clear D. Germline values: CDR1 SGDLS, CDR2 YYNGEE. Trimming took off 2 bases at V and 0 bases at J, with 3 bases between the two ends. This CDR3 is built from 14 residues. CDR3 region: CASSVGSGANVLTF. The CDR3, as DNA: TGTGCCAGCAGCGTCGGCTCTGGGGCCAACGTCCTGACTTTC. Full variable domain (rest looked up from reference TRBV9 and TRBJ2-6): DSGVTQTPKHLITATGQRVTLRCSPRSGDLSVYWYQQSLDQGLQFLIQYYNGEERAKGNILERFSAQQFPDLHSELNLSSLELGDSALYFCASSVGSGANVLTFGAGSRLTVL.

This clone was recorded a few times. The J gene is TRBJ1-6, the V gene TRBV27; 8 nucleotides agree with TRBD1. Germline CDR1 reads MNHEY; CDR2 reads SMNVEV (reference sequence). V lost 6 bases to trimming and J lost 9 bases; unmatched junction nucleotides: 7. The CDR3 is 14 residues long. This CDR3 is CASRSGQVTSPLHF. In DNA form, the CDR3 reads TGTGCCAGCAGGTCGGGACAGGTGACTTCACCCCTCCACTTT.

The chain carries TRBV7-3 and TRBJ1-1; D remains unclear. The germline V and J ends were trimmed by 5 bases and 1 base, with 11 bases remaining between them. CDR3 size: 14 residues. Per germline, CDR1 SGHTA and CDR2 FQGTGA. The CDR3 nucleotides are TGTGCCAGCAGCGAACTTGGGGAGAACACTGAAGCTTTCTTT. This gives the protein CASSELGENTEAFF.

CDR3 DNA sequence: TGTGCCAGCAGCTTGGAGGTCAGACAAGAGACCCAGTACTTC. Residues: CASSLEVRQETQYF. The V and J genes are TRBV5-4 and TRBJ2-5, with D hard to call. The CDR3 sequence is 14 residues long. CDR1 is SGHNT and CDR2 is YYREEE in the germline V gene (reference sequence). V lost 0 bases and J 2 bases, leaving 8 bases between the germline ends.